Sequencing of this T cell receptor beta chain was carried out in a study of blood T cell repertoires in COVID-19. In the study overall: COVID-19 samples from acute and convalescent phases originated in the United States, Italy and Spain. Sources were T cells, B-cell-depleted T cells, or PBMCs; the material itself was cDNA or gDNA.

CDR3 length: 16 amino acids. Germline-derived CDR1 and CDR2 are SGHTA and FQGNSA. The V segment lost 1 base and the J segment 7 bases; nucleotides outside the gene matches: 6. Per the original data handling: Amplification of reference gene primers was used by the study to estimate nucleated cell counts. Repertoires were generated with immunoSEQ multiplex PCR, while TCRdb's copy carries only in-frame clones and drops some. From that table come the V and J calls and clone size; the DNA was used to work out D and trimming. The sample comprises more than 70,000 clones, roughly 80% of which are singletons, and approximately 33% rests with the top ten.

This TCR derives from a woman aged 70-85 years with acute or convalescent COVID-19. This rearrangement joins TRBV7-2 to TRBJ1-6; 8 nucleotides agree with TRBD1. The sequenced material came from peripheral blood. The chain's CDR3 is CASSLGTGRRNSPLHF. CDR3 in DNA: TGTGCCAGCAGCTTAGGGACAGGGCGAAGGAATTCACCCCTCCACTTT.